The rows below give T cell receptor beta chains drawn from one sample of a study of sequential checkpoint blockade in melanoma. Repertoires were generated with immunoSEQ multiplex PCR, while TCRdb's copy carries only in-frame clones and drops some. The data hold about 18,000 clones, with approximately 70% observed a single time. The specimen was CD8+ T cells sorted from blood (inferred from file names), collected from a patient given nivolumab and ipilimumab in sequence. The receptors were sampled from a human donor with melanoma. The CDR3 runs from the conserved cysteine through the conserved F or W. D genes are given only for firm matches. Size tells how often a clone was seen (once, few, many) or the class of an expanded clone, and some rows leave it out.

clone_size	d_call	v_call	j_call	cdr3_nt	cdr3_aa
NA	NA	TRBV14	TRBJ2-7	TGTGCCAGCAGCCAACACAGCCCCTACGAGCAGTACTTC	CASSQHSPYEQYF
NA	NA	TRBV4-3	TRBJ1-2	TGCGCCAGCAGCCAAGATCTGGGAGTCTATGGCTACACCTTC	CASSQDLGVYGYTF
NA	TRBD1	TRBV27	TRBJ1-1	TGTGCCAGCAGCAGACAGGGTTTATTGAACACTGAAGCTTTCTTT	CASSRQGLLNTEAFF
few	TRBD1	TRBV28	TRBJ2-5	TGTGCCAGCACCGCCACAGGGGATTATGACGAGACCCAGTACTTC	CASTATGDYDETQYF
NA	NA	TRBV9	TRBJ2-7	TGTGCCAGCAGCCAACAGGGGGGGACCTACGAGCAGTACTTC	CASSQQGGTYEQYF
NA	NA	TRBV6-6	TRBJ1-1	TGTGCCAGCACCCCGGCGGGGGGGCTTAACACTGAAGCTTTCTTT	CASTPAGGLNTEAFF
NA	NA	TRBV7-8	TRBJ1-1	TGTGCCAGCAGCTCAGGGTGGGAGAACACTGAAGCTTTCTTT	CASSSGWENTEAFF
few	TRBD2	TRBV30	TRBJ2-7	TGTGCCTGGAGCCTTAGGACTAGCGGGTATGGGTACGAGCAGTACTTC	CAWSLRTSGYGYEQYF
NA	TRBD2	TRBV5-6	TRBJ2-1	TGTGCCAGCAGCTTTAGCGGGAGGGCAGGAAGCTACAATGAGCAGTTCTTC	CASSFSGRAGSYNEQFF
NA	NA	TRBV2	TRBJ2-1	TGTGCCAGCATCCGACCCGGGAATGAGCAGTTCTTC	CASIRPGNEQFF
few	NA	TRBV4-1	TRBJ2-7	TGTGCCAGCAGCCAAGGAGATATCAGGGAAGGAAACGAGCAGTACTTC	CASSQGDIREGNEQYF
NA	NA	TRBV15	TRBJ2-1	TGTGCCACCAGCAGAGACAGGTCCCCCAACAATGAGCAGTTCTTC	CATSRDRSPNNEQFF
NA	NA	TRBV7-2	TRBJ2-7	TGTGCCAGCAGCTTATTCGTTAGCTCCTACGAGCAGTACTTC	CASSLFVSSYEQYF
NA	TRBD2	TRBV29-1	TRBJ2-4	TGCAGCGTTGATGGACTAGCGGGGGGTAAACTAGCCAAAAACATTCAGTACTTC	CSVDGLAGGKLAKNIQYF
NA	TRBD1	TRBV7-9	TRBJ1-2	TGTGCCAGCAGCCCCAGAGGCAGGGGGCGATTGTACTATGGCTACACCTTC	CASSPRGRGRLYYGYTF
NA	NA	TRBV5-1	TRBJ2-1	TGCGCCAGCACCTACACAGGGATCTCCTACAATGAGCAGTTCTTC	CASTYTGISYNEQFF
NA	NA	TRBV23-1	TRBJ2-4	TGCGCCAGCAGTCAATCCGAGGGGACTGCCGAGTCCAACATTCAGTACTTC	CASSQSEGTAESNIQYF
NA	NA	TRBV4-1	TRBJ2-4	TGCGCCAGCAGCCAAGATCTCTCCAGTAAAAACATTCAGTACTTC	CASSQDLSSKNIQYF
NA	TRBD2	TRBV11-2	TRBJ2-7	TGTGCCAGCAGCTTCTTAGCGGGAGGATCCTACGAGCAGTACTTC	CASSFLAGGSYEQYF
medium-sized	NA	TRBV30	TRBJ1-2	TGTGCCTGGAGTGTAACGGAGGGGAGAGGCTACACCTTC	CAWSVTEGRGYTF
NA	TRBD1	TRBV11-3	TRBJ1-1	TGTGCCAGCAGCTACAGGGGCTTGAACACTGAAGCTTTCTTT	CASSYRGLNTEAFF
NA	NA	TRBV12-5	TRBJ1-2	TGTGCTAGTGGTTTAGGTCGACAGGCGCTGAACTATGGCTACACCTTC	CASGLGRQALNYGYTF
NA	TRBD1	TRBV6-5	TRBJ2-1	TGTGCCAGCAGTTACCTAGGGACAGGGGTCTACAATGAGCAGTTCTTC	CASSYLGTGVYNEQFF
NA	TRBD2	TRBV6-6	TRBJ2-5	TGTGCCAGCAGTTACGGAGTAGCGGGGGGACAAGAGACCCAGTACTTC	CASSYGVAGGQETQYF
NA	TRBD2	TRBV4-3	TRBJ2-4	TGCGCCAGCAGCCATTTTTCGACTAGCGGGACGGCCCTAGCCAAAAACATTCAGTACTTC	CASSHFSTSGTALAKNIQYF
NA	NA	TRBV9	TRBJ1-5	TGTGCCAGCAGCGTAGGAGGGGGTGGGCAGCCCCAGCATTTT	CASSVGGGGQPQHF
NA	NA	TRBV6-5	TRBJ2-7	TGTGCCAGCAGTTACGAAGGGGGCGAGCAGTACTTC	CASSYEGGEQYF
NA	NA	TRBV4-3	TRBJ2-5	TGCGCCAGCAGCCAAGTTTGGGGCAGGGGCCAAGAGACCCAGTACTTC	CASSQVWGRGQETQYF
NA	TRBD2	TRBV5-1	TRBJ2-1	TGCGCCAGCAGCGAGGGACTAGCGCCCTACAATGAGCAGTTCTTC	CASSEGLAPYNEQFF
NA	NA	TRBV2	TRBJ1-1	TGTGCCCAAAGAATGGGGAGGGCTGAAGCTTTCTTT	CAQRMGRAEAFF
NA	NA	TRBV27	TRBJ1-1	TGTGCCAGCCTTGCCCTCAGAGACATGAACACTGAAGCTTTCTTT	CASLALRDMNTEAFF
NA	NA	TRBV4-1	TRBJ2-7	TGCGCCAGCAGCCAAGGTCCCCTCGAGCAGTACTTC	CASSQGPLEQYF
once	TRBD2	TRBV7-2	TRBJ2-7	TGTGCCAGCAGCGATAGCGGGGGCTCCTACGAGCAGTACTTC	CASSDSGGSYEQYF
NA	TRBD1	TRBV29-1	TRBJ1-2	TGCAGCGGAGGGACAGGGGATGGCTACACCTTC	CSGGTGDGYTF
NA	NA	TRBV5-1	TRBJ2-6	TGCGCCAGCAGCCCGGCGGGGTTTTATGCTGGGGCCAACGTCCTGACTTTC	CASSPAGFYAGANVLTF
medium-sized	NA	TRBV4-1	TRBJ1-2	TGCGCCAGCAGCCAAGGGTGGGGGGGAAACTATGGCTACACCTTC	CASSQGWGGNYGYTF
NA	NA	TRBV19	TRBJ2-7	TGTGCCAGTAGTATAGGGGGGACATACGAGCAGTACTTC	CASSIGGTYEQYF
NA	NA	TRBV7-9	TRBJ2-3	TGTGCCAGCAGCCAAGGAGGGGGCTTAGATACGCAGTATTTT	CASSQGGGLDTQYF
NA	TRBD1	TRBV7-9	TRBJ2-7	TGTGCCAGCAGCTCAACCCCGGGACAGGGGAACCACGAGCAGTACTTC	CASSSTPGQGNHEQYF
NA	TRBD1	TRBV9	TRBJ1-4	TGTGCCAGCAGCGAGATGGACAGGGGGTTTGGAAAACTGTTTTTT	CASSEMDRGFGKLFF
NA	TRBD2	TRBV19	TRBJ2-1	TGTGCCAGTAGTATTACCAGCGGGATCTACAATGAGCAGTTCTTC	CASSITSGIYNEQFF
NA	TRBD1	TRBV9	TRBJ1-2	TGTGCCAGCAGCCCCGACGGGACAGTTAACTATGGCTACACCTTC	CASSPDGTVNYGYTF
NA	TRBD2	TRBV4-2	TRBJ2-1	TGTGCCAGCAGCCGGAGCGGGGGAGACTACAATGAGCAGTTCTTC	CASSRSGGDYNEQFF
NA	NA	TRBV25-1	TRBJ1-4	TGTGCCAGCAGTGACACAGGGTGGGGTGAAAAACTGTTTTTT	CASSDTGWGEKLFF
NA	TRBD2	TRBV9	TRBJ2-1	TGTGCCAGCAACGGGGCGGGAGCAATAAATGAGCAGTTCTTC	CASNGAGAINEQFF
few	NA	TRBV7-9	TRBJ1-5	TGTGCCAGCAGCTTAGCGCTACAGCCCCAGCATTTT	CASSLALQPQHF
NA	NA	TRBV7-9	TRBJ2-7	TGTGCCAGCAGCTTACGGGGAAACGAGCAGTACTTC	CASSLRGNEQYF
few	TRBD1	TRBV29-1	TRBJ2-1	TGCAGCGTTGATTTGACAGGGGGCCAGTACAATGAGCAGTTCTTC	CSVDLTGGQYNEQFF